This record looks at one T cell receptor (beta chain) sequence and its context. This sample is drawn from a study of blood T cell repertoires in COVID-19. Study as a whole: Samples of COVID-19 (acute and convalescent) were obtained from the United States, Italy and Spain.

Sequencing was performed with immunoSEQ multiplex PCR; in TCRdb, only in-frame clones are kept and a portion is missing. The profile covers more than 110,000 clones, with around 80% appearing a single time and roughly 3.5% taken by the ten largest. Germline V gene lookup returns CDR1 GTSNPN and CDR2 SVGIG (reference sequence). CDR3 size: 14 residues. Trimming shortened V by 8 bases and J by 5 bases, and 19 bases separated the two germline ends. Material for sequencing was peripheral blood. V and J are TRBV30 and TRBJ2-1; D is perhaps TRBD2 (5 bases). This receptor was identified in a man in his 60s with acute or convalescent COVID-19. Here the CDR3 reads CAVGRETGDNEQFF. CDR3 coding DNA: TGTGCCGTCGGCCGGGAAACCGGGGACAATGAGCAGTTCTTC. The full variable domain, rest sourced from reference TRBV30 and TRBJ2-1, is SQTIHQWPATLVQPVGSPLSLECTVEGTSNPNLYWYRQAAGRGLQLLFYSVGIGQISSEVPQNLSASRPQDRQFILSSKKLLLSDSGFYLCAVGRETGDNEQFFGPGTRLTVL.